One sample yielded the 21 T cell receptor beta chains listed below, sequenced in a study of tumor and adjacent non-tumor tissue in lung cancer. A modified ARM-PCR protocol with three rounds of nested PCR amplified TCRbeta. TCRdb reprocessed the multiplex PCR reads via MiXCR and lists one record per CDR3 protein. Altogether about 75,000 distinct CDR3 sequences are present, around 74% being singletons, with the ten largest covering approximately 12%. This sample's RNA came from whole unsorted tissue. The sample comprised lung tumor tissue. These receptors came from a woman aged 50 to 65 with non-small cell lung cancer.

As for this clonotype: A read error may account for a junction end that differs from germline. The chain carries TRBV12-3 or TRBV12-4 and TRBJ2-7; 16 nucleotides line up with TRBD2. The CDR3 has 17 amino acids. The CDR3 DNA sequence: TGTACCAGCAGTTCCCAGGCGGGACTAGCGGGAGGGTATGAGCAGTACTTC. Protein: CTSSSQAGLAGGYEQYF.

Worth noting for this clonotype: The CDR3 ends on some other residue instead of the conserved phenylalanine or tryptophan, so this is likely a read error. V is TRBV29-1 and J is TRBJ1-1; TRBD1 is a possible D gene (5 bases). The length of the CDR3 is 14 residues. The germline V gene encodes CDR1 SQVTM and CDR2 ANQGSEA. The CDR3 loop reads CSVGGGEDNIEAFL. The CDR3 DNA sequence: TGCAGCGTTGGGGGGGGAGAGGACAACATTGAAGCTTTCCTT.

Note on this clonotype: An end of the junction does not agree with germline; a read error may underlie this. J is TRBJ2-3 and V is TRBV11-2; 9 bases agree with TRBD1. The germline V gene has CDR1 SGHAT and CDR2 FQNNGV. CDR3 length equals 15 residues. CDR3: CDSSCGTGRTDTQYF. The DNA for the CDR3 is TGTGACAGCAGCTGTGGGACAGGGCGCACAGATACGCAGTATTTT.

In the case of this clonotype: This clone may be a read error of a much larger clone one base away. This is likely a read error, given that the CDR3 carries no conserved phenylalanine or tryptophan at its end. This chain links TRBV28 with TRBJ2-3; 10 bases agree with TRBD1. V lost 5 bases and J lost 4; bases outside the gene matches: 6. Germline assignment: CDR1 MDHEN and CDR2 SYDVKM. This CDR3 has 15 amino acids. As DNA, the CDR3 is TGTGCCAGCAGTGGAATAGGACAGGGGGCAGATACGCAGTATATT. It specifies CASSGIGQGADTQYI.

With regard to this clonotype: A much larger clone lies one base from this, so it may be a read error. V is TRBV20-1 and J is TRBJ1-6; D ambiguous. CDR3 length: 14 amino acids. Germline V gives CDR1 DFQATT, CDR2 SNEGSKA (reference sequence). The chain's CDR3 is CTVGRRSYNSPLHF. CDR3 DNA sequence: TGCACTGTCGGACGGAGATCCTATAATTCACCCCTCCACTTT.

This chain joins TRBV4-1 and TRBJ1-6; TRBD1 matches 8 bases. The CDR3 loop spans 17 amino acids. The trim removed 1 base at V and 12 bases at J, leaving 14 bases unmatched. In germline, CDR1 is MGHRA, CDR2 YSYEKL. CDR3 coding DNA: TGCGCCAGCAGCCAAGTAGCGGACAGGGAGCGGGATTTACCCCTCCACTTT. Amino acid sequence: CASSQVADRERDLPLHF.

This clonotype turned up a few times. The genes are TRBV10-1 and TRBJ2-7; D may be TRBD1 (5 bases). This CDR3 is 14 amino acids long. Per the germline V gene, CDR1 is WNHNN and CDR2 is SYGVQD (reference sequence). V lost 3 bases to trimming and J lost 12 bases, with 21 bases between them. The CDR3 spells CASSDPGKGYERYF. DNA for the CDR3: TGCGCCAGCAGTGACCCAGGGAAGGGGTACGAACGGTACTTC.

Details on this clonotype: A read error may explain this, as a much larger clone is one base away. The CDR3 DNA reads as TGTGCCAGCAGTGTGTCGATGGGTGCGAACACTGAAGCTTTCTTT. Translating it yields CASSVSMGANTEAFF. This rearrangement joins TRBV28 to TRBJ1-1, with unresolved D. V lost 5 bases and J lost 1, with 14 bases in between. CDR1 and CDR2 (germline): MDHEN, SYDVKM. This CDR3 contains 15 residues. Variable domain in full (rest from reference TRBV28 and TRBJ1-1): DVKVTQSSRYLVKRTGEKVFLECVQDMDHENMFWYRQDPGLGLRLIYFSYDVKMKEKGDIPEGYSVSREKKERFSLILESASTNQTSMYLCASSVSMGANTEAFFGQGTRLTVV.

This clonotype showed up just once. The CDR3 ends on some other residue instead of the conserved phenylalanine or tryptophan, so this is likely a read error. The chain joins TRBV29-1 to TRBJ2-1; 8 bases match TRBD2. The germline V gene has CDR1 SQVTM and CDR2 ANQGSEA. CDR3 size: 17 residues. CDR3 residues: CSVEQAGVFYDYNEQFL. For the CDR3, the DNA is TGCAGCGTTGAGCAAGCGGGAGTATTCTACGATTACAACGAGCAGTTCCTC.

As regards this clonotype: With a much larger clone just one base away, this may be a read error. The gene calls are TRBV5-1 and TRBJ2-7; D is unresolved. V lost 3 bases and J lost 4, with 11 bases in between. This CDR3 has 13 amino acids. Germline V gene lookup returns CDR1 SGHRS and CDR2 YFSETQ. CDR3 sequence reads: CASSWMGLYEQYF. DNA of the CDR3: TGCGCCAGCAGCTGGATGGGCCTATACGAGCAGTACTTC.

Notes on this clonotype: The conserved phenylalanine or tryptophan is not found at the CDR3 terminus, so this likely reflects a read error. The chain has TRBV4-1 and TRBJ1-5; possibly TRBD1 for D (5 bases). This CDR3 has 15 amino acids. Germline-derived CDR1 and CDR2 are MGHRA and YSYEKL. Here the CDR3 DNA reads TGCGCCAGTAGCCTCCGACAGATTAGCAATCAGCCCCAGCATCTT. It specifies CASSLRQISNQPQHL.

The chain recombines TRBV10-2 with TRBJ2-7; D call uncertain. The V gene's germline CDR1 is WSHSY and CDR2 SAAADI. This CDR3 is 14 amino acids long. V was trimmed by 10 bases and J by 4 bases, leaving 20 bases between them. CDR3 residues: CATRDTYSSYEQYF. CDR3 nucleotide sequence: TGCGCCACCCGAGACACATATTCCTCATACGAGCAGTACTTC.

On this clonotype: The junction shows a germline mismatch at one end, possibly a read error. The chain recombines TRBV24-1 with TRBJ2-2, with D possibly matching TRBD2 (5 bases). This CDR3 region has 15 residues. CDR1 is KGHDR and CDR2 is SFDVKD in the germline V gene. The CDR3 spells CITSESGANTGELSF. The CDR3, as DNA: TGTATCACCAGTGAGTCGGGCGCGAACACCGGGGAGCTGTCTTTT.

Comment on this clonotype: A read error may be the cause here, since a much bigger clone is one base away. The J gene is TRBJ2-1, the V gene TRBV6-6, with D tentatively TRBD2 (6 bases). This CDR3 is built from 15 residues. Germline V gives CDR1 MNHNY, CDR2 SVGAGI (reference sequence). The CDR3: CASNSGRPLGNGQFF. Here the CDR3 DNA reads TGTGCCAGCAACTCCGGGAGACCCCTCGGTAATGGGCAGTTCTTC.

This clonotype is medium-sized within its sample. CDR3 region: CAGARRSTDTQYF. The CDR3 nucleotides read TGTGCCGGGGCTCGGCGGAGCACAGATACGCAGTATTTT. The genes are TRBV28 and TRBJ2-3, with D perhaps matching TRBD1 (5 bases). The CDR3 loop spans 13 amino acids. The germline V and J ends were trimmed by 11 bases and 0 bases, with 12 bases remaining between them. Germline V CDR1 and CDR2: MDHEN, SYDVKM.

This clonotype was recorded a few times. A read error may produce the germline difference seen at one junction end. The V gene is TRBV11-2, the J gene TRBJ1-4; 8 bases match TRBD1. The germline V gene encodes CDR1 SGHAT and CDR2 FQNNGV. CDR3 length: 13 residues. CDR3 in DNA: TGCGCCAGCAGTAGGACAGGGAATGAAAAACTGCTTTTT. Translated, it gives CASSRTGNEKLLF. Together with reference TRBV11-2 and TRBJ1-4, the CDR3 gives the full variable domain: EAGVAQSPRYKIIEKRQSVAFWCNPISGHATLYWYQQILGQGPKLLIQFQNNGVVDDSQLPKDRFSAERLKGVDSTLKIQPAKLEDSAVYLCASSRTGNEKLLFGSGTQLSVL.

With respect to this clonotype: A read error is likely, as this CDR3 ends without the conserved phenylalanine or tryptophan. The DNA is omitted, as the CDR3 cannot be located on it reliably, and the CDR3 follows TCRdb's listing. CDR3 region: CSVELSGSSYNERFL. The chain carries TRBV29-1 and TRBJ2-1; TRBD1, as called in the table, went unchecked against the DNA. Termini included, the CDR3 measures 15 amino acids. Per germline, CDR1 SQVTM and CDR2 ANQGSEA.

With regard to this clonotype: A much larger clone lies one base from this, so it may be a read error. The chain recombines TRBV6-1 with TRBJ1-5; D is uncertain. This CDR3 spans 13 amino acids. Germline V gives CDR1 MNHNS, CDR2 SASEGT. CDR3 residues: CAGSEGTDQRQHF. The DNA of the CDR3 is TGTGCCGGCAGTGAGGGAACGGATCAGCGCCAGCATTTT.

By share, this clonotype counts as medium-sized. The chain is built from TRBV6-5 and TRBJ2-2, with TRBD1 as a possible D gene (6 bases). Germline CDR1 is MNHEY and CDR2 is SVGAGI. This CDR3 is built from 16 residues. Trimming left V 3 bases short and J 0 bases short, with 11 bases between. CDR3 amino acids: CASSYLGQPNTGELFF. The CDR3 coding sequence is TGTGCCAGCAGTTATCTGGGACAACCGAACACCGGGGAGCTGTTTTTT.

To note about this clonotype: A read error may account for a junction end that differs from germline. CDR3 bases: TGTGCCAGCAGTTTCGTAACAGTCCACGAACAGTACTTC. Amino acids: CASSFVTVHEQYF. The chain employs TRBV12-3 or TRBV12-4 and TRBJ2-7; D gene ambiguous. The CDR3 is made up of 13 amino acids.

Regarding this clonotype: Since the CDR3 does not end with the conserved phenylalanine or tryptophan, this likely comes from a read error. This sequence joins TRBV11-2 and TRBJ2-3; D is undetermined. V lost 10 bases, J lost 4 bases, and 18 bases lay in between. Germline V CDR1 and CDR2: SGHAT, FQNNGV. The CDR3 is 14 residues long. As DNA, the CDR3 is TGTGCCAACAGTTTAGATCTGGTAGCAGATACGCAGTATTAT. Translated, it gives CANSLDLVADTQYY.